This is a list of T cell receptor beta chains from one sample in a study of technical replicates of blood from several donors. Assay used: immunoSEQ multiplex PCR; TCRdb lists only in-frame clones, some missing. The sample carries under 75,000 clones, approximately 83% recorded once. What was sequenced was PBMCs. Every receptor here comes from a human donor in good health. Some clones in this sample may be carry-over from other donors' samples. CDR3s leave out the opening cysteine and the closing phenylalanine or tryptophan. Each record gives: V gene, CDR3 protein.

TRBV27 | ASSSSGQGVTQY
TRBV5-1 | ASSNSGTGYEQY
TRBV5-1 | ASSYRTGPESGYT
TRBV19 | ASSLWTGGAVRYGYT
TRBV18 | ASSPATGTEAF
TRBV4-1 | ASSQVINSRNSPLH
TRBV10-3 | AIRRDPDADTQY
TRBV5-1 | ASGLVQETQY
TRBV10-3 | AVARGRDTEAF
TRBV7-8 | ASNIGAGRTEAF
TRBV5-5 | ASSLLAGSGYT
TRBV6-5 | ASSYQGNTEAF
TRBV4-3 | ASSRQTGVLNTEAF
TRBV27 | ASSSRAGDGYT
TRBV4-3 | ASSPANGQGVSNEKLF
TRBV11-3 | ASSLGIREGEQF
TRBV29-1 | SAGGEYEQY
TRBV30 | AWSSPIFGTGYEQY
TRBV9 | ASSADPGLQIKSSYNEQF
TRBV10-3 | AIRGQGGYGYT
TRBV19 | ASSQEEKLF
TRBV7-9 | ASSRGSTNEKLF
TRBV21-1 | QQQGMDKNTEAF
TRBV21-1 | ASSKVLPGGGYT
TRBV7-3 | ASSVGTSGGEQY
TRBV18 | ASSPPSGSSYEQY
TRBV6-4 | ASSVAGGRQF
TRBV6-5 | ASSRTGVGTEAF
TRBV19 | ASSHRTGGSREASEQY
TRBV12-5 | ASGTSGEETQY
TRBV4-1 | ASSQGSGSWGTEAF
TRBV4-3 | ASSHRDRAANVLT
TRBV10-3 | AIKREGGPEAF
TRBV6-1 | ASSESGTTLVYGYT
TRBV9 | ASSLLTSGKAGEQF
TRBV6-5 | ASSQRGAYNEQF
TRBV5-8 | ASSPTSMSFGDEQF
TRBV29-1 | SVEDWGGESTGELF
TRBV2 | ATKRTSGSGEQF
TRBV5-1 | ASSLATEGRNTIY
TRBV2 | ASRGLAGTDTQY
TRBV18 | ASSPDTMNTEAF
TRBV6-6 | ASSLDSNQPQH
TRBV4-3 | ASSQDKEFPGAF
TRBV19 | ASSSRWQGSSYEQY